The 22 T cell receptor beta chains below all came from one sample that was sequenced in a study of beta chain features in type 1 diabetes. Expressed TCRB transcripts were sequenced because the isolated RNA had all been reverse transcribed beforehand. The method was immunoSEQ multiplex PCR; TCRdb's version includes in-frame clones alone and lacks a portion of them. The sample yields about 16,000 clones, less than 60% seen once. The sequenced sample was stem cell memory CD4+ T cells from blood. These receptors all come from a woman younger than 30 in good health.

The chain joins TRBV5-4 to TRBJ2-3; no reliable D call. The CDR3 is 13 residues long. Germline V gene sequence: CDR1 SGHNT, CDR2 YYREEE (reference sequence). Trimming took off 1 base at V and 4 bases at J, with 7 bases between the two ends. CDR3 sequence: CASSLLASDTQYF. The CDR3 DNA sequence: TGTGCCAGCAGCTTGTTGGCTTCAGATACGCAGTATTTT.

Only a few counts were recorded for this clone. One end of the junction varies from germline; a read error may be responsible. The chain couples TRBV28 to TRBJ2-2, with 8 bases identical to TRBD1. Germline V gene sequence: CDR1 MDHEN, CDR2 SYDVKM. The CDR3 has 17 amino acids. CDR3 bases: TGTGCCAGCAGTCCCGGCACAGGGGGGTGGGGTAACGGGGAGCGGTTTTTT. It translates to CASSPGTGGWGNGERFF. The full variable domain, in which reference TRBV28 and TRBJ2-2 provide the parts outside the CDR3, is DVKVTQSSRYLVKRTGEKVFLECVQDMDHENMFWYRQDPGLGLRLIYFSYDVKMKEKGDIPEGYSVSREKKERFSLILESASTNQTSMYLCASSPGTGGWGNGERFFGEGSRLTVL.

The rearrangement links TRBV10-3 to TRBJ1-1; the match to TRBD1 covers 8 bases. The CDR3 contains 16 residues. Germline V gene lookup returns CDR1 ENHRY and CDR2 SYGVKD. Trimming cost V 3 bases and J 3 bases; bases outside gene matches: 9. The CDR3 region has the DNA TGTGCCATCAGTGAACCCTATGACAGGGGCCACACTGAAGCTTTCTTT. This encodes CAISEPYDRGHTEAFF.

The CDR3 DNA follows: TGTGCCAGCTCACGGGACAGCTCGGAGACCCAGTACTTC. Amino acid sequence: CASSRDSSETQYF. This chain connects TRBV18 to TRBJ2-5; 7 nucleotides line up with TRBD1. In germline, CDR1 is KGHSH, CDR2 LQKENI. The CDR3 runs 13 residues. Losses at the gene ends were 4 bases for V and 5 bases for J; bases not matched to a gene: 4.

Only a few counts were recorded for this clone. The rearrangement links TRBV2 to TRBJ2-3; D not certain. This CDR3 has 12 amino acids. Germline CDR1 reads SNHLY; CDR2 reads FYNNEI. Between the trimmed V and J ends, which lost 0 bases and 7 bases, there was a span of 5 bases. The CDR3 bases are TGTGCCAGCAGTGAAGCACAGTATACGCAGTATTTT. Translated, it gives CASSEAQYTQYF.

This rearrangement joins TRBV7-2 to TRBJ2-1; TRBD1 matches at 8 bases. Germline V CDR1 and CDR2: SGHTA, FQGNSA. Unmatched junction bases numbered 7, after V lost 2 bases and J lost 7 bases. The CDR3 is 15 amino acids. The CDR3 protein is CASSLRTGRRNEQFF. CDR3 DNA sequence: TGTGCCAGCAGCTTACGGACAGGGCGGCGGAATGAGCAGTTCTTC.

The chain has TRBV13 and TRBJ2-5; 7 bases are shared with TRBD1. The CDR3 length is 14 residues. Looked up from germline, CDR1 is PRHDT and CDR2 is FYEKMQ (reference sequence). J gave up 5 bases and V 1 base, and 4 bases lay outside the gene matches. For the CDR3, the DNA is TGTGCCAGCAGCTTAGATGGCAGGGGGGAGACCCAGTACTTC. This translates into CASSLDGRGETQYF.

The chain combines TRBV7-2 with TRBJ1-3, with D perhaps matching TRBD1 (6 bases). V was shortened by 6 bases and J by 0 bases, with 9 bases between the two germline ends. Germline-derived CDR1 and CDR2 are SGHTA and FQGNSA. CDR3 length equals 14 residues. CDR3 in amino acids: CASRQGGSGNTIYF. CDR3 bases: TGTGCCAGCAGGCAAGGGGGCTCTGGAAACACCATATATTTT. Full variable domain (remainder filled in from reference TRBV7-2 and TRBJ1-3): GAGVSQSPSNKVTEKGKDVELRCDPISGHTALYWYRQSLGQGLEFLIYFQGNSAPDKSGLPSDRFSAERTGGSVSTLTIQRTQQEDSAVYLCASRQGGSGNTIYFGEGSWLTVV.

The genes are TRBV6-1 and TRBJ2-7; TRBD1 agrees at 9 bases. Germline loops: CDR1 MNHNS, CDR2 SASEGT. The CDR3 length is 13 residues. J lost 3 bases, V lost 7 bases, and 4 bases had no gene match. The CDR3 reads CASTGQGNYEQYF. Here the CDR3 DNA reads TGTGCCAGCACGGGACAGGGAAACTACGAGCAGTACTTC.

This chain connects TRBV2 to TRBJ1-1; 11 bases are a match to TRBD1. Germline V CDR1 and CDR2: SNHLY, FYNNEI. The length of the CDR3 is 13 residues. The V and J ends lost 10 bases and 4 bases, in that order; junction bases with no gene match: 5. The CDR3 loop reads CAKPGQGGTEAFF. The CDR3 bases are TGTGCCAAACCGGGACAGGGGGGCACTGAAGCTTTCTTT.

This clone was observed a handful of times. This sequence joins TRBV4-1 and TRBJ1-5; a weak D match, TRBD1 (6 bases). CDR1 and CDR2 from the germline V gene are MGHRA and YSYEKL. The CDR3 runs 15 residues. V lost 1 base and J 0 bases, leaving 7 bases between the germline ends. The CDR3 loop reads CASSQVGASNQPQHF. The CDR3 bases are TGCGCCAGCAGCCAAGTGGGGGCTAGCAATCAGCCCCAGCATTTT.

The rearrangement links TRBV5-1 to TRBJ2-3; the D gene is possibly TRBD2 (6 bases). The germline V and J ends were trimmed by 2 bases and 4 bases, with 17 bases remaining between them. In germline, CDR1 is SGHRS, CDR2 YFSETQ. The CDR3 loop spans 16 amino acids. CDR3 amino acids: CASSFGPGALADTQYF. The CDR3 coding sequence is TGCGCCAGCAGCTTTGGGCCGGGAGCACTCGCAGATACGCAGTATTTT.

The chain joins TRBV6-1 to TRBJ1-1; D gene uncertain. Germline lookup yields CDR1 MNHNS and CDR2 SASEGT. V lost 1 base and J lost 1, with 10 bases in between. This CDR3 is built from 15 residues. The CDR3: CASSEVLGANTEAFF. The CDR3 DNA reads TGTGCCAGCAGTGAAGTTCTAGGAGCGAACACTGAAGCTTTCTTT.

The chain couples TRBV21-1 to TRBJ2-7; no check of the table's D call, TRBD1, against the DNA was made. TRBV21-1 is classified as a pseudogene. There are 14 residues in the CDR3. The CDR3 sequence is CARGQGEGSYEQYF. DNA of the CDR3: TGTGCCAGAGGACAGGGGGAGGGCTCCTACGAGCAGTACTTC.

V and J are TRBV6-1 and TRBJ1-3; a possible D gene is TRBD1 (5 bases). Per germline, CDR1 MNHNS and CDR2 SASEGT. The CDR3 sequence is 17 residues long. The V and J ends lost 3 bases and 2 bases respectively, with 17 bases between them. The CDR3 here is CASSEIGGRVTGNTIYF. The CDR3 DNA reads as TGTGCCAGCAGTGAGATCGGTGGCAGGGTCACTGGAAACACCATATATTTT.

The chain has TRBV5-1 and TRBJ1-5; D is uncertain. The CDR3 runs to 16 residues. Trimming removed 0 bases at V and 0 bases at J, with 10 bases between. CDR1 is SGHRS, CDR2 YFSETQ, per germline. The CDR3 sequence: CASSLAGVGSNQPQHF. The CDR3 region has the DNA TGCGCCAGCAGCTTGGCCGGGGTCGGTAGCAATCAGCCCCAGCATTTT.

The CDR3 here is CASRRDTGASYEQYF. Written as DNA, the CDR3 is TGCGCCAGCCGCCGGGACACCGGAGCCTCCTACGAGCAGTACTTC. The J gene is TRBJ2-7, the V gene TRBV5-1; D might be TRBD1 (6 bases). The CDR3 covers 15 residues. Germline loops: CDR1 SGHRS, CDR2 YFSETQ. V was trimmed by 7 bases and J by 0 bases, leaving 17 bases between them.

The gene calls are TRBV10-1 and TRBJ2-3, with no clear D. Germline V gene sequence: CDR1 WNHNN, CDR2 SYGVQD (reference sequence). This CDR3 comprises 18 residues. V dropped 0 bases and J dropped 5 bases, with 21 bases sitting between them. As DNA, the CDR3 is TGCGCCAGCAGTGAGTCGACTCGCGCCGTTAAGGCTAGAGATACGCAGTATTTT. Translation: CASSESTRAVKARDTQYF.

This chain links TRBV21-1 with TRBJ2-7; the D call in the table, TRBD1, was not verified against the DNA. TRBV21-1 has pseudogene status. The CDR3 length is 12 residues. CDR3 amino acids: CARRTGAGEQYF. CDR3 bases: TGTGCCAGGAGGACAGGGGCGGGCGAGCAGTACTTC.

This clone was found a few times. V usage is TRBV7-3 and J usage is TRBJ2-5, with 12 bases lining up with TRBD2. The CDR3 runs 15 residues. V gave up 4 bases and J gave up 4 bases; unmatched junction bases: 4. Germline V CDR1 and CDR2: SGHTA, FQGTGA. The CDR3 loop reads CASSSGLAGTETQYF. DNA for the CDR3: TGTGCCAGCAGCTCAGGACTAGCGGGGACAGAGACCCAGTACTTC.

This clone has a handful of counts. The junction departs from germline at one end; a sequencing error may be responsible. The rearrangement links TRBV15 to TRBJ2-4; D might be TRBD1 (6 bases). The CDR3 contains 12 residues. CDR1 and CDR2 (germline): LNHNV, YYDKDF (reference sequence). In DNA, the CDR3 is TGTGCCACCAGCAGAGACTTCGGGACACCGGATTTC. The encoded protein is CATSRDFGTPDF.

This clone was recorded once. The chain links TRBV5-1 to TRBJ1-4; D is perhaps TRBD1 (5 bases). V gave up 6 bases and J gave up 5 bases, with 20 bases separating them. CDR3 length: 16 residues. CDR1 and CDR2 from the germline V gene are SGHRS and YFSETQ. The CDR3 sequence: CASKIGSTWGNEKLFF. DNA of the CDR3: TGCGCCAGCAAGATCGGCAGCACGTGGGGCAATGAAAAACTGTTTTTT. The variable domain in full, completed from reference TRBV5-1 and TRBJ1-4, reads KAGVTQTPRYLIKTRGQQVTLSCSPISGHRSVSWYQQTPGQGLQFLFEYFSETQRNKGNFPGRFSGRQFSNSRSEMNVSTLELGDSALYLCASKIGSTWGNEKLFFGSGTQLSVL.